These 6 T cell receptor beta chains were sequenced from one sample in a study of beta chain features in type 1 diabetes. Findings and caveats of the study: There was a moderate but significant shortening of TCRB CDR3s in all four CD4+ subsets of Type 1 diabetes patients.

Reverse transcribing all isolated RNA meant expressed TCRB transcripts were sequenced. Profiled with immunoSEQ multiplex PCR; TCRdb holds only in-frame clones, not every one. The repertoire has over 100,000 clones, about 16% of them found once; the top ten carry approximately 2.3%. No antigen is known for these receptors. The source material was central memory CD4+ T cells from blood. The source of these receptors is a young man with type 1 diabetes.

This clone was counted a few times. The chain couples TRBV6-5 to TRBJ2-7; no clear D gene. CDR1 MNHEY and CDR2 SVGAGI come from the germline V gene. V was cut by 0 bases and J by 3 bases, with 9 bases left in between. The CDR3 sequence is 14 residues long. The CDR3 DNA sequence: TGTGCCAGCAGTTACTCTGGGCAGATCTACGAGCAGTACTTC. Amino acid sequence: CASSYSGQIYEQYF.

This rearrangement joins TRBV2 to TRBJ2-1; TRBD2 aligns across 13 bases. Looked up from germline, CDR1 is SNHLY and CDR2 is FYNNEI. This CDR3 comprises 16 residues. J lost 2 bases, V lost 6 bases, and 4 bases had no gene match. The CDR3: CASSPTSGGAYNEQFF. The CDR3, as DNA: TGTGCCAGCAGCCCCACTAGCGGGGGGGCCTACAATGAGCAGTTCTTC.

In this sample, this clone turned up many times. The chain combines TRBV4-3 with TRBJ1-2, with unresolved D. The CDR3 has 13 residues. Germline V CDR1 and CDR2: LGHNA, YSLEER. Trimming removed 1 base at V and 3 bases at J, with 6 bases between. The chain's CDR3 is CASSQVTYYGYTF. DNA for the CDR3: TGCGCCAGCAGCCAAGTTACATACTATGGCTACACCTTC.

In this sample, this clone turned up a few times. The chain joins TRBV29-1 to TRBJ2-5; 7 bases fit TRBD2. V shed 6 bases and J 4 bases; nucleotides not matched to a gene: 5. The length of the CDR3 is 12 residues. Germline CDR1 SQVTM, CDR2 ANQGSEA. The CDR3 reads CSVGSSGETQYF. In DNA, the CDR3 is TGCAGCGTAGGATCTAGCGGAGAGACCCAGTACTTC.

V usage is TRBV7-9 and J usage is TRBJ1-1; tentatively, D is TRBD1 (5 bases). Per germline, CDR1 SEHNR and CDR2 FQNEAQ (reference sequence). Between the trimmed V and J ends, which lost 5 bases and 7 bases, there was a span of 8 bases. The CDR3 runs to 11 residues. CDR3 sequence reads: CASSPDNEAFF. CDR3 sequence (DNA): TGTGCCAGCAGCCCGGACAATGAAGCTTTCTTT.

This rearrangement joins TRBV7-2 to TRBJ2-7, with 8 bases that match TRBD1. The V gene's germline CDR1 is SGHTA and CDR2 FQGNSA. This CDR3 has 14 amino acids. J gave up 4 bases and V 1 base, and 3 bases lay outside the gene matches. The CDR3 region has the DNA TGTGCCAGCAGCTTAGGACAGGGGATATACGAGCAGTACTTC. Its protein is CASSLGQGIYEQYF.